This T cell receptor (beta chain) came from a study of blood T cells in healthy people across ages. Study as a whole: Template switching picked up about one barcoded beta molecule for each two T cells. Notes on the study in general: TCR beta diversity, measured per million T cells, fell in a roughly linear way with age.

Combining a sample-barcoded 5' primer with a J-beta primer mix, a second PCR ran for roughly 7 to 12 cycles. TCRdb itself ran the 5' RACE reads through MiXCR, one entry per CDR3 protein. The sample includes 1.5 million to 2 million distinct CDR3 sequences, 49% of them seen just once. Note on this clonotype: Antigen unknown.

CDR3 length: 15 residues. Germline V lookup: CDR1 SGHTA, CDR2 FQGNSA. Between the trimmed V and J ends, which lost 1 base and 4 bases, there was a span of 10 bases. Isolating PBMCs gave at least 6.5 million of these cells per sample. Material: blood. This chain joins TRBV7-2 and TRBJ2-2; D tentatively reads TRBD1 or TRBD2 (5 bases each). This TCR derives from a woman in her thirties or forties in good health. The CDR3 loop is CASSLVQGPTGELFF. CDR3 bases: TGTGCCAGCAGCTTAGTGCAGGGACCCACCGGGGAGCTGTTTTTT.